This T cell receptor beta chain was identified during a study of lymphopenia after photon versus proton radiotherapy. There are 15 residues in the CDR3. V was pared by 1 base and J by 7 bases, with 17 bases between. From germline, CDR1 is LGHNA and CDR2 YNFKEQ. The table came from immunoSEQ multiplex PCR; TCRdb's copy has only in-frame clones and leaves some out. In the table there are about 45,000 clones, over 75% of which are singletons. This clone appeared a single time. The V gene is TRBV4-2, the J gene TRBJ2-7, with D possibly TRBD1 on 5 matching bases. The material sequenced was peripheral blood, taken from a patient treated with photon-based radiotherapy. This TCR was sampled from a man aged 40-49 years with gastric cancer. DNA for the CDR3: TGTGCCAGCAGCCAAGCAGACAGTTTGTTGGGGGAGCAGTACTTC. Translating it yields CASSQADSLLGEQYF.